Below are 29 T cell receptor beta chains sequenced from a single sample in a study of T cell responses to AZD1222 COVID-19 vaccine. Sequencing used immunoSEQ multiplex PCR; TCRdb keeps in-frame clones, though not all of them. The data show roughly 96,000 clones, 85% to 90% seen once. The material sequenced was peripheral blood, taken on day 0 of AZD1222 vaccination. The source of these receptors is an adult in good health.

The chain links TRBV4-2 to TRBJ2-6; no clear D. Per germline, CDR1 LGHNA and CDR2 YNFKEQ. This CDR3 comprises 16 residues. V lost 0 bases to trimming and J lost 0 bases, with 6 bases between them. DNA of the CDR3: TGTGCCAGCAGCCAAGATGGCAACTCTGGGGCCAACGTCCTGACTTTC. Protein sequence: CASSQDGNSGANVLTF.

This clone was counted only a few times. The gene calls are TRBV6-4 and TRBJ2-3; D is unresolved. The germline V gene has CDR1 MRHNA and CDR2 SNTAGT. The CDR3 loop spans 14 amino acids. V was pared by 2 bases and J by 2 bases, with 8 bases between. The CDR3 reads CASSDRIDTDTQYF. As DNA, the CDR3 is TGTGCCAGCAGTGACAGGATTGACACAGATACGCAGTATTTT.

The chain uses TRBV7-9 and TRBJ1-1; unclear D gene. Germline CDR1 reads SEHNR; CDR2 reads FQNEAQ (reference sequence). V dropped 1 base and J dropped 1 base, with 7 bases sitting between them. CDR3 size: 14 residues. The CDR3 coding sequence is TGTGCCAGCAGCTTAGTTGGAGGGAACACTGAAGCTTTCTTT. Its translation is CASSLVGGNTEAFF. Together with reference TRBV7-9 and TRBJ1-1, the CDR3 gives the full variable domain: DTGVSQNPRHKITKRGQNVTFRCDPISEHNRLYWYRQTLGQGPEFLTYFQNEAQLEKSRLLSDRFSAERPKGSFSTLEIQRTEQGDSAMYLCASSLVGGNTEAFFGQGTRLTVV.

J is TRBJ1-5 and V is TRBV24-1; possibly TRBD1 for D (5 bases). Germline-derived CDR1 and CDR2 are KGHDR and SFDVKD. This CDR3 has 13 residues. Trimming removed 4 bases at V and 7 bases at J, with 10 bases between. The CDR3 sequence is CATSEDIIQPQHF. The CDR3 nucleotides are TGTGCCACCAGTGAGGACATAATACAGCCCCAGCATTTT.

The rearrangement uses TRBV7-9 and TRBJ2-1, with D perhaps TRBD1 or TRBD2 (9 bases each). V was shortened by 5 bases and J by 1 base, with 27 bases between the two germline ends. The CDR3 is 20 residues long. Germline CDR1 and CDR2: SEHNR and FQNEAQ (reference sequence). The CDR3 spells CASSRGTGSGGRASYNEQFF. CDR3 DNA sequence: TGTGCCAGCAGCAGAGGGACAGGGAGTGGCGGGAGGGCTTCCTACAATGAGCAGTTCTTC.

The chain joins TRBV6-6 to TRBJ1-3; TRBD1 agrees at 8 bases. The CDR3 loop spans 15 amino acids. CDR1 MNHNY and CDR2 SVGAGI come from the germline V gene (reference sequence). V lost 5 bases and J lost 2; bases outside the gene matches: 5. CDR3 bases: TGTGCCAGCAGTCTGCCACAGGGGGCTGGAAACACCATATATTTT. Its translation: CASSLPQGAGNTIYF.

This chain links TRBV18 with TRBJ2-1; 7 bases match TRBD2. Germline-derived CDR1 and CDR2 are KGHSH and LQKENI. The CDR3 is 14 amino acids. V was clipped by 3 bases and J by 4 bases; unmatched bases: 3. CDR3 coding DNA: TGTGCCAGCTCACCCTCAGCGGGATACAATGAGCAGTTCTTC. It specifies CASSPSAGYNEQFF.

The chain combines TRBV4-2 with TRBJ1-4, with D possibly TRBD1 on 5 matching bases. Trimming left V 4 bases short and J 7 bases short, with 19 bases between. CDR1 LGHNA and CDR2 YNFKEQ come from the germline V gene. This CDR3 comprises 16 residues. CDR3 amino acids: CASSRMNQRQSEKLFF. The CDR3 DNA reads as TGTGCCAGCAGCCGAATGAACCAAAGACAGTCTGAAAAACTGTTTTTT.

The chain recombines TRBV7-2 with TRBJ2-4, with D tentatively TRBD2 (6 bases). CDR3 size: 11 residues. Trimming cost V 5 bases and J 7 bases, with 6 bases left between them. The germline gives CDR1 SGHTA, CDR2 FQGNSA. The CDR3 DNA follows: TGTGCCAGCAGCCGGGGGAACATTCAGTACTTC. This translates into CASSRGNIQYF.

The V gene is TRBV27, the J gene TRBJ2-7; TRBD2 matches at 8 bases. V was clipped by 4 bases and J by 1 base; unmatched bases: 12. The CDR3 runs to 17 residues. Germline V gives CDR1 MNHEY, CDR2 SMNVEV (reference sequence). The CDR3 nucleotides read TGTGCCAGCAGTTCCTCACGCCTACTAGCGGCGTCCTACGAGCAGTACTTC. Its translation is CASSSSRLLAASYEQYF.

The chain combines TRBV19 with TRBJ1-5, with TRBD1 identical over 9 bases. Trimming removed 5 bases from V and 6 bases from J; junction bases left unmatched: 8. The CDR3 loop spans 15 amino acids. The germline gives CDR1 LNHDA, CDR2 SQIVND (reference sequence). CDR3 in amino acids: CASSLPGQGSQPQHF. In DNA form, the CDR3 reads TGTGCCAGTAGTCTACCGGGACAGGGAAGTCAGCCCCAGCATTTT. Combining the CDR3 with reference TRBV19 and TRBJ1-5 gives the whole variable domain DGGITQSPKYLFRKEGQNVTLSCEQNLNHDAMYWYRQDPGQGLRLIYYSQIVNDFQKGDIAEGYSVSREKKESFPLTVTSAQKNPTAFYLCASSLPGQGSQPQHFGDGTRLSIL.

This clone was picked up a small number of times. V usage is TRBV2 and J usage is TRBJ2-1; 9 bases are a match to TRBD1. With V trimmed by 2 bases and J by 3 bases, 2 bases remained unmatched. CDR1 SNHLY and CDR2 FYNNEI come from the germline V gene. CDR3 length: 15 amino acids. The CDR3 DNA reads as TGTGCCAGCAGTGAAACGGGACAGGGCTACAATGAGCAGTTCTTC. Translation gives CASSETGQGYNEQFF.

The CDR3 protein is CASSVTGSFRSTGYTF. The CDR3 nucleotides are TGTGCCAGCAGCGTTACGGGATCCTTCAGATCGACTGGCTACACCTTC. This chain links TRBV3-1 (or the pseudogene TRBV3-2) with TRBJ1-2; no firm D call. Germline V lookup: CDR1 LGHDT, CDR2 YNNKEL (reference sequence). This CDR3 contains 16 residues. Trimming cost V 5 bases and J 7 bases, with 23 bases left between them.

The CDR3 nucleotides are TGTGCCAGCAGCCGATCCGGGACGGAATATAACTATGGCTACACCTTC. Its protein is CASSRSGTEYNYGYTF. The J gene is TRBJ1-2, the V gene TRBV3-1 (or the pseudogene TRBV3-2); possibly TRBD1 for D (5 bases). V dropped 4 bases and J dropped 1 base, with 16 bases sitting between them. This CDR3 region has 16 residues. The germline gives CDR1 LGHDT, CDR2 YNNKEL (reference sequence).

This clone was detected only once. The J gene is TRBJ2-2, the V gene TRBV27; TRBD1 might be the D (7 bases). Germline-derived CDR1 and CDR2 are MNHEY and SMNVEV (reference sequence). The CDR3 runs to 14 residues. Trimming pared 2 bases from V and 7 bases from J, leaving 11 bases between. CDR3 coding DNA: TGTGCCAGCAGTTTAGGAGGGGGCAGCGGGGAGCTGTTTTTT. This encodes CASSLGGGSGELFF.

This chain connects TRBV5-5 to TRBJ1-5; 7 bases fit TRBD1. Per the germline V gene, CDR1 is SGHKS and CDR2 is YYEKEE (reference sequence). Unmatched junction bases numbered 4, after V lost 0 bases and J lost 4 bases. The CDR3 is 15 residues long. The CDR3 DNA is TGTGCCAGCAGCTTGGACAGGGGCCATAATCAGCCCCAGCATTTT. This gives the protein CASSLDRGHNQPQHF. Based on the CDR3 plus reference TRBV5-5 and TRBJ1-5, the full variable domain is DAGVTQSPTHLIKTRGQQVTLRCSPISGHKSVSWYQQVLGQGPQFIFQYYEKEERGRGNFPDRFSARQFPNYSSELNVNALLLGDSALYLCASSLDRGHNQPQHFGDGTRLSIL.

The CDR3 protein is CASSYPGTVNYGYTF. CDR3 sequence (DNA): TGTGCCAGCAGTTACCCTGGGACAGTTAACTATGGCTACACCTTC. This chain joins TRBV6-6 and TRBJ1-2, with 7 bases lining up with TRBD1. The CDR3 contains 15 residues. The germline V gene encodes CDR1 MNHNY and CDR2 SVGAGI (reference sequence). The V segment lost 2 bases and the J segment 1 base; nucleotides outside the gene matches: 4.

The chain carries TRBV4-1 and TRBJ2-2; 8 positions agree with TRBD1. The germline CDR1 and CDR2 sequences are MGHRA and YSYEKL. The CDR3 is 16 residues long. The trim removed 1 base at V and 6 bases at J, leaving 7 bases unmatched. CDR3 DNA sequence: TGCGCCAGCAGCCAAGGGACAGGGATTTTCGCCGGGGAGCTGTTTTTT. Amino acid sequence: CASSQGTGIFAGELFF.

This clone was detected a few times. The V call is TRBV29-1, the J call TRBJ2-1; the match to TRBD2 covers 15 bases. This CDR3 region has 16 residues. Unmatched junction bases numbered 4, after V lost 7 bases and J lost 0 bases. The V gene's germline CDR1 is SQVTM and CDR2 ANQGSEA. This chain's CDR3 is CSARTSGRGSYNEQFF. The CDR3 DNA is TGCAGCGCTAGGACTAGCGGGAGGGGCTCCTACAATGAGCAGTTCTTC.

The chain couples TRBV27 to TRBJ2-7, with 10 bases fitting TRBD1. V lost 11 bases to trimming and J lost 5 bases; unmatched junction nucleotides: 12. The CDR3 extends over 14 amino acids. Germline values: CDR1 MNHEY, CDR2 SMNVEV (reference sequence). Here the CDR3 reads CAARGQGISHEQYF. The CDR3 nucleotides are TGTGCCGCCCGGGGACAGGGGATTTCCCACGAGCAGTACTTC.

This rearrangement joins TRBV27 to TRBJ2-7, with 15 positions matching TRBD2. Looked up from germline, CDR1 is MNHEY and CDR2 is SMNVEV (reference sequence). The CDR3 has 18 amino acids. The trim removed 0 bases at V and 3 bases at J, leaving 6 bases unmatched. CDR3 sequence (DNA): TGTGCCAGCAGTTTATCTTGGGGACTAGCGGGAGGACTCTACGAGCAGTACTTC. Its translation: CASSLSWGLAGGLYEQYF.

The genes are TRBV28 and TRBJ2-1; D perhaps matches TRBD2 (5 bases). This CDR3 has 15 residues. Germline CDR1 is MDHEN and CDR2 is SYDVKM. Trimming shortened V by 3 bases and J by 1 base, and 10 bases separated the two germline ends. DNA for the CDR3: TGTGCCAGCAGTTTCTCGGGGAGATCCTACAATGAGCAGTTCTTC. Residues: CASSFSGRSYNEQFF. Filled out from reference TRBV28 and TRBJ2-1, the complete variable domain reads DVKVTQSSRYLVKRTGEKVFLECVQDMDHENMFWYRQDPGLGLRLIYFSYDVKMKEKGDIPEGYSVSREKKERFSLILESASTNQTSMYLCASSFSGRSYNEQFFGPGTRLTVL.

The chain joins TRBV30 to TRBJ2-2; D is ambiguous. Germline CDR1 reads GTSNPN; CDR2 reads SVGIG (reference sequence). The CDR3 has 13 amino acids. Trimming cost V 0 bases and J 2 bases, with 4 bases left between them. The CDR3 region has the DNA TGTGCCTGGAGTGTACTTAACACCGGGGAGCTGTTTTTT. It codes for CAWSVLNTGELFF.

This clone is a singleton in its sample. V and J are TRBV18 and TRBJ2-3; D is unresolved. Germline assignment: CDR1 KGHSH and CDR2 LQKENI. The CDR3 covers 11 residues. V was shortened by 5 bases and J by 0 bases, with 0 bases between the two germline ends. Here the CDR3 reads CASSSTDTQYF. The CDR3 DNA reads TGTGCCAGCTCAAGCACAGATACGCAGTATTTT. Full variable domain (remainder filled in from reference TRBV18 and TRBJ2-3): NAGVMQNPRHLVRRRGQEARLRCSPMKGHSHVYWYRQLPEEGLKFMVYLQKENIIDESGMPKERFSAEFPKEGPSILRIQQVVRGDSAAYFCASSSTDTQYFGPGTRLTVL.

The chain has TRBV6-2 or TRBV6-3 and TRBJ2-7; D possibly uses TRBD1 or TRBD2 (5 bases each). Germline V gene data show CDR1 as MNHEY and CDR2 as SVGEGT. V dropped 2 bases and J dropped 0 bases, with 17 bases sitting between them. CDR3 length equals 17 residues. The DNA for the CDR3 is TGTGCCAGCAGTTACGGGACGTCTAGAGATTACTCCTACGAGCAGTACTTC. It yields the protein CASSYGTSRDYSYEQYF.

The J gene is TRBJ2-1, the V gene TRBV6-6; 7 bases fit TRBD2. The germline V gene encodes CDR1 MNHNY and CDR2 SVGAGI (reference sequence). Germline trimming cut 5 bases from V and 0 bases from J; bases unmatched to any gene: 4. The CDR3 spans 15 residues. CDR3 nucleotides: TGTGCCAGCAGTCGAAGCGGGAACTCCTACAATGAGCAGTTCTTC. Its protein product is CASSRSGNSYNEQFF.

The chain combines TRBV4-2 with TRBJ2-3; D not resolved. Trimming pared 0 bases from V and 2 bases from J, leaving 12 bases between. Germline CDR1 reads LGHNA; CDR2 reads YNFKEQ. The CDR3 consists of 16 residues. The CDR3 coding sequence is TGTGCCAGCAGCCAAGAGCAGAGTCTCCTCACAGATACGCAGTATTTT. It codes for CASSQEQSLLTDTQYF.

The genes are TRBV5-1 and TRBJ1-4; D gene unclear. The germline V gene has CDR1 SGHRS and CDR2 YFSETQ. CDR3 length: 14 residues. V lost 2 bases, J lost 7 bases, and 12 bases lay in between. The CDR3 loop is CASSLDGYGEKLFF. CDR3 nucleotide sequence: TGCGCCAGCAGCTTAGATGGATACGGTGAAAAACTGTTTTTT.

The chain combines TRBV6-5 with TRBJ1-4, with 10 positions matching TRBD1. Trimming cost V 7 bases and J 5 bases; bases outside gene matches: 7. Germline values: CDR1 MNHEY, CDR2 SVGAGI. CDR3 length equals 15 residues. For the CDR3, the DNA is TGTGCCAGCACTCGACAGGGGGCTAGGAATGAAAAACTGTTTTTT. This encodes CASTRQGARNEKLFF.